This T cell receptor beta chain was obtained from a study of T cell responses to AZD1222 COVID-19 vaccine. With respect to this clone: Its antigen is not known.

Study-level points and caveats: The study sampled repertoires only after the peak T cell response.

This table comes from immunoSEQ multiplex PCR, and its TCRdb copy is limited to in-frame clones, with some not included. The repertoire includes around 110,000 clones, approximately 83% of them detected once, and 3.5% to 5% sits in the top ten. The CDR3 spans 11 residues. Trimming cost V 7 bases and J 9 bases, with 12 bases left between them. The TCR sequence derives from an adult in good health. The J gene is TRBJ1-1, the V gene TRBV12-3 or TRBV12-4, with D possibly matching TRBD1 (5 bases). This specimen consisted of peripheral blood, obtained on day 0 of MenACWY control vaccination. CDR3 coding DNA: TGTGCCAGCAAGTGGAGGACACAAGCTTTCTTT. The encoded protein is CASKWRTQAFF.